Listed below are T cell receptor beta chains from one sample, sequenced in a study of cytomegalovirus exposure and HLA in healthy donors. Profiled with immunoSEQ multiplex PCR; TCRdb holds only in-frame clones, not every one. Of about 160,000 clones detected, roughly 77% appear once; the ten largest clones hold about 1.9%. The sequenced material came from PBMCs. The receptors shown here come from a woman under 30 in good health and CMV-seronegative. The CDR3 runs from the conserved cysteine through the conserved F or W. Size values are once, few and many counts, or a class for expanded clones, and some rows have none.

cdr3_aa clone_size j_call v_call
CATSRPSGTQNTEAFF . TRBJ1-1 TRBV15
CASSDPSVNEQFF . TRBJ2-1 TRBV25-1
CASSLGGGVGYTF . TRBJ1-2 TRBV7-3
CASSYRESTDTQYF . TRBJ2-3 TRBV5-1
CASSVGGGNEQFF . TRBJ2-1 TRBV9
CASSVTGGAGNIQYF . TRBJ2-4 TRBV5-1
CASSQFGLAGDYEQYF . TRBJ2-7 TRBV16
CASSPEGNNSPLHF . TRBJ1-6 TRBV18
CASSATGSGLGQYF . TRBJ2-5 TRBV5-1
CASSGTTSGSGETQYF . TRBJ2-5 TRBV5-1
CASSFSWNTEAFF . TRBJ1-1 TRBV5-5
CASRQGARETQYF few TRBJ2-5 TRBV5-1
CASRTSGSDTQYF . TRBJ2-3 TRBV5-1
CASSLVGGETQYF . TRBJ2-5 TRBV5-4
CASSLASGGRNEQFF . TRBJ2-1 TRBV5-5
CASSLVMSLAGEAATQYF . TRBJ2-3 TRBV7-8
CASSLPRGRAATNEKLFF . TRBJ1-4 TRBV11-3
CASSATKVQFF once TRBJ2-1 TRBV10-1
CASSSRVGNSYEQYF . TRBJ2-7 TRBV5-1
CASSYMSGGGGAFF few TRBJ1-1 TRBV6-6
CASSIGGNQPQHF . TRBJ1-5 TRBV19
CASSSHAGGYTF . TRBJ1-2 TRBV7-3